This T cell receptor (beta chain) appears in the sequencing data of a study of HIV-infected patients and healthy controls. Via MiXCR, TCRdb re-called the 5' RACE reads, giving one row per CDR3 protein. The sample holds over 15,000 distinct CDR3 sequences; about 15% are singletons and the top ten take approximately 25%. This clonotype was observed many times. The source of this sequence is a human donor in good health. Sample: CD8+ T cells from blood.

The chain's CDR3 is CASLIRTQYF. CDR3 coding DNA: TGTGCCAGTCTTATAAGGACCCAGTACTTC. The V and J genes are TRBV5-6 and TRBJ2-5; no clear D gene. This CDR3 comprises 10 residues. Per germline, CDR1 SGHDT and CDR2 YYEEEE. V was trimmed by 8 bases and J by 7 bases, leaving 9 bases between them.